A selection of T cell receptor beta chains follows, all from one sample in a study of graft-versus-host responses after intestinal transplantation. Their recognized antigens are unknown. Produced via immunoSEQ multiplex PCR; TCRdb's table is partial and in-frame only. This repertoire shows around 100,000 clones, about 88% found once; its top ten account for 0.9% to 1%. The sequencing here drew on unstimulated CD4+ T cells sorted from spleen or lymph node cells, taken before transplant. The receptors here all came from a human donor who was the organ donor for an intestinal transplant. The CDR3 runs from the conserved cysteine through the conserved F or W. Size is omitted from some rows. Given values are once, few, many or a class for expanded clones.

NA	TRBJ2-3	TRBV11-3	CASSLGRSNTDTQYF
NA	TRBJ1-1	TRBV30	CAWSFPRQGAFF
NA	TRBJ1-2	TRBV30	CAWNRDDYGYTF
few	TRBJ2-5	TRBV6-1	CASDRDVTQYF
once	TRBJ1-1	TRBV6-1	CASRPDIRIAFF
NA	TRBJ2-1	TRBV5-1	CASSPDSYNEQFF
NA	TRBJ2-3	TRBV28	CASSPAGTGADTQYF
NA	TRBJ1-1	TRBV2	CASSGGDSLVAFF
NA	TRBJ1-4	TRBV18	CASSLWDRENEKLFF
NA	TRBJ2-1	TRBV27	CASNLRLDSYNEQFF
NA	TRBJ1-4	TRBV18	CASSPDLISTNEKLFF
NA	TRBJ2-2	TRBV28	CASSSGTGLAGELFF
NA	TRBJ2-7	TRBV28	CASTLGTGSYEQYF
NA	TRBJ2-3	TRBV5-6	CASSLTSGVRGTQYF
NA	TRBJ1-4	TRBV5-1	CASSLDLGAGEKLFF
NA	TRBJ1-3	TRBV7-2	CASSPSQGMRNTIYF
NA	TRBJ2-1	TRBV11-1	CASSASSGGNLYNEQFF
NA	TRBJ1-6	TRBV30	CACGRRNSPLHF
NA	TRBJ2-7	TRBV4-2	CASSQEAGGSYEQYF
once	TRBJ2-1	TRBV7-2	CASSSVQGGNEQFF
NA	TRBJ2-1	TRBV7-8	CASSTDRTYNEQFF
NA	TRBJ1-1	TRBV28	CASSTDRREAFF
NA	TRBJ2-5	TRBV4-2	CASSQGEAGGQETQYF
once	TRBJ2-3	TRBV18	CASSAKGGVPDTQYF
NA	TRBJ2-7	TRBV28	CAVGGPYEQYF
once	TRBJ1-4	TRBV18	CASSRQGMGEKLFF
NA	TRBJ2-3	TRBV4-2	CASSQGNGGEDTQYF
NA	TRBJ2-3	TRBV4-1	CASTRFPGRGGTTDTQYF
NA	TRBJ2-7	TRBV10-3	CAISAGQPYSYEQYF
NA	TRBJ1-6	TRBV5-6	CASSLMLAPIPLHF
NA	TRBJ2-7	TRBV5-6	CASTFRGRGYEQYF
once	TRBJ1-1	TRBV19	CASSIYPGTKWNTEAFF
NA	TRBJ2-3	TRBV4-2	CASSRGSKRGDTDTQYF
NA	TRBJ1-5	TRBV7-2	CASSFNRDGAQHF
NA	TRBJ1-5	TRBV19	CASSLGQGVYQPQHF
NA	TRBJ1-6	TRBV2	CASSVLREVSPLHF
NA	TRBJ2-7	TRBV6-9	CASSYKGQGLHEQYF